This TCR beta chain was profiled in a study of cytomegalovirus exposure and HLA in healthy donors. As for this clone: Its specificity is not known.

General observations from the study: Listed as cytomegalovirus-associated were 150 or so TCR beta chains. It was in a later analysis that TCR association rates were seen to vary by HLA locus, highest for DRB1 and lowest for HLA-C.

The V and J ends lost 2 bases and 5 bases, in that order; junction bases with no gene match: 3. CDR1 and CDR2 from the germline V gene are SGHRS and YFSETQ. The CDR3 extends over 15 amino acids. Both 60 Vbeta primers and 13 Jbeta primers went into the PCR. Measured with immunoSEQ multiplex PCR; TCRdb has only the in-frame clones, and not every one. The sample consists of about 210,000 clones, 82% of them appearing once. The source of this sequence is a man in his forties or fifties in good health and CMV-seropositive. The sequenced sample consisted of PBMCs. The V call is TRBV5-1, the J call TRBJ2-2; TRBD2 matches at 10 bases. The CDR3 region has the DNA TGCGCCAGCAGCTTTACTAGCGGGACAACCGGGGAGCTGTTTTTT. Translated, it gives CASSFTSGTTGELFF. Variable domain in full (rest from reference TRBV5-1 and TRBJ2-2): KAGVTQTPRYLIKTRGQQVTLSCSPISGHRSVSWYQQTPGQGLQFLFEYFSETQRNKGNFPGRFSGRQFSNSRSEMNVSTLELGDSALYLCASSFTSGTTGELFFGEGSRLTVL.